This T cell receptor (beta chain) is from a study of primary melanoma T cells and metastatic recurrence (TCRdb year 2020). Background on the whole study: A total of 150 to 200 primary melanomas made up the cohort, all of stage T2 to T4 and more than 1 mm thick. The study examined whether T-cell fraction and T-cell repertoire clonality in primary melanoma tumors predicted patient outcome. The T-cell fraction measured by TCR beta sequencing was compared against progression-free survival as the clinical outcome. The sequencing-derived T-cell fraction was compared with histopathological grading of tumor-infiltrating lymphocytes. Results the study describes overall, beyond this receptor: The authors presented an effective T-cell-mediated antitumor response in primary melanoma only as a suggestion and not as a demonstrated mechanism. Progression-free survival was reportedly predicted by the tumor T-cell fraction independently of age, mitotic rate, ulceration and thickness. Protection appeared to be conferred by a T-cell fraction above 20% regardless of ulceration status, mitotic rate or nodal disease. Reportedly, adding T-cell fraction to tumor thickness improved progression-free survival prediction more than adding any other histopathological variable did.

The receptor library was made with the immunoSEQ multiplex PCR assay. Primary melanoma tumor tissue was subjected to high-throughput sequencing of the T-cell receptor beta chain. As for how the authors treated the data: Among the repertoire analyses were the distribution of insertions and deletions and the sharing of TCRB CDR3 between samples. The predictive value of the T-cell fraction was ranked against histopathological variables by a gradient-boosted model. TCRdb limited this immuneACCESS table to in-frame rearrangements with V and J called. A share of clones is missing; checked studies link under half to unresolved V genes, and the rest is unexplained. V and J calls and clone size are as listed in that table; D and trimming were resolved from the DNA. Per the sample table, the count is about 35 clones. Turning to this clone: Its antigen is currently not known. Base qualities are missing; no much larger clone stands one base away.

Patients had primary melanoma that had been surgically resected and was considered potentially curable but at risk of metastatic recurrence. The V and J ends are trimmed by 1 base and 1 base, leaving 10 bases between them. There are 15 amino acids in the CDR3, from cysteine to phenylalanine inclusive. Of all the DNA, just the CDR3 is kept, 45 bases in frame from base 1. Reading the germline V gene (reference sequence) gives CDR1 LNHDA and CDR2 SQIVND. The sequence links TRBV19 to TRBJ2-5; TRBD1 is a possible D gene, resting on 6 matching bases. The sample was melanoma tumor tissue. This TCR derives from a human donor with melanoma. This receptor carries the CDR3 CASSIGGGTQETQYF. In nucleotides, the sequence is TGTGCCAGTAGTATAGGAGGGGGAACCCAAGAGACCCAGTACTTC.